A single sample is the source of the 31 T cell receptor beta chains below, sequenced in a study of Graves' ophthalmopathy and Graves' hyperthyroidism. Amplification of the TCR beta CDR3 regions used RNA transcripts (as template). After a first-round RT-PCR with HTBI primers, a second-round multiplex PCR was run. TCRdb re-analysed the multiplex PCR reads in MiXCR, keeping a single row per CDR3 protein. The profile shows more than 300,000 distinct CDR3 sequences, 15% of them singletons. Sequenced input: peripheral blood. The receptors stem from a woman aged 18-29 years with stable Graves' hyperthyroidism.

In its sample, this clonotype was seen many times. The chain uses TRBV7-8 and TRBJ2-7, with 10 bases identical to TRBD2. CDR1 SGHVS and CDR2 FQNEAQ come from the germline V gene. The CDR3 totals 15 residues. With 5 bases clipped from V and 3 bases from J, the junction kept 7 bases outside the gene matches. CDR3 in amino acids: CASSTIAGGVYEQYF. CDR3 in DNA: TGTGCCAGCAGCACCATAGCGGGGGGCGTCTACGAGCAGTACTTC.

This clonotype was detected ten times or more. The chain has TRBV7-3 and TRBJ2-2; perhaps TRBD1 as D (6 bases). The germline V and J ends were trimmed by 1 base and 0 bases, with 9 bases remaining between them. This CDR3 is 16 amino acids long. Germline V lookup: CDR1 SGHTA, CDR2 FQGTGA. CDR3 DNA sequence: TGTGCCAGCAGCTTAATGGGGGCGCCGAACACCGGGGAGCTGTTTTTT. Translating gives CASSLMGAPNTGELFF.

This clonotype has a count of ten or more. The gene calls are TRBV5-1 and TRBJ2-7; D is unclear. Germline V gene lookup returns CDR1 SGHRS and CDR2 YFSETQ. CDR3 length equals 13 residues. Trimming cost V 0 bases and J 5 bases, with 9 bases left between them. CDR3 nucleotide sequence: TGCGCCAGCAGCTTGGGGGCCCAGGACGAGCAGTACTTC. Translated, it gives CASSLGAQDEQYF.

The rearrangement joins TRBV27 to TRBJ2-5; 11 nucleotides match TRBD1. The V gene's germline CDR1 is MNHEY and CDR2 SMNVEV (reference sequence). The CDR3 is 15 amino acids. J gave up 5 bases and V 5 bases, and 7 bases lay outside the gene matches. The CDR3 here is CASSPRTGGKETQYF. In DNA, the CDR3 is TGTGCCAGCAGTCCCCGGACAGGGGGCAAGGAGACCCAGTACTTC.

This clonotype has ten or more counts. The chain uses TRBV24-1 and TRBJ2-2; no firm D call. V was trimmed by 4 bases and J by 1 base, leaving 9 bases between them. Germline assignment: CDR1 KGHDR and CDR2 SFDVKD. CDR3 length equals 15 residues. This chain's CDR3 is CATSDPDKNTGELFF. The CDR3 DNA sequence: TGTGCCACCAGTGACCCCGACAAGAACACCGGGGAGCTGTTTTTT.

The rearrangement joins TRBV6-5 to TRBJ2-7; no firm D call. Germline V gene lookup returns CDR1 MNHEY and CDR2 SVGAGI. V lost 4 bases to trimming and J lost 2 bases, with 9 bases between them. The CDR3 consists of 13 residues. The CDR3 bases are TGTGCCAGCAGTTCTATAGCAGCCTACGAGCAGTACTTC. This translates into CASSSIAAYEQYF.

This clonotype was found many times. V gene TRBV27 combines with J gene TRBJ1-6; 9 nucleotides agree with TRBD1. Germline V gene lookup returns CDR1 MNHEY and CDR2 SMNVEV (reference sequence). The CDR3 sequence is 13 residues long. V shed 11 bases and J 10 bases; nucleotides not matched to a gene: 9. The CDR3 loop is CASTGTGFSPLHF. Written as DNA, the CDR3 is TGTGCCTCCACCGGGACAGGGTTCTCACCCCTCCACTTT.

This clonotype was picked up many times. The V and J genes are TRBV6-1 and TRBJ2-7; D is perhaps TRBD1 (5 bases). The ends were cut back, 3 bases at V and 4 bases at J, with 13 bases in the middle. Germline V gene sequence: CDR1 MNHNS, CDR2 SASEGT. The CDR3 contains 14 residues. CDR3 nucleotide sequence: TGTGCCAGCAGTGACAGGGCCTTGGTATACGAGCAGTACTTC. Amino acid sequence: CASSDRALVYEQYF.

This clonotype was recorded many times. The CDR3 reads CATSRDFIGLAGTGELFF. The CDR3 region has the DNA TGTGCCACCAGCAGAGATTTTATAGGGCTAGCGGGGACCGGGGAGCTGTTTTTT. The chain uses TRBV15 and TRBJ2-2; TRBD2 agrees at 9 bases. The germline CDR1 and CDR2 sequences are LNHNV and YYDKDF (reference sequence). V trimming: 0 bases; J trimming: 5 bases; junction bases outside the gene matches: 10. This CDR3 contains 18 residues.

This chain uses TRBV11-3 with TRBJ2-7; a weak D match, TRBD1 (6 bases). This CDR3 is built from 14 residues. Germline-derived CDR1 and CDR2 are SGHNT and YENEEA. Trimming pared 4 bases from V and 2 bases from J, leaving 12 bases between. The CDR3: CASSSEQGTYEQYF. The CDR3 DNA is TGTGCCAGCAGCTCAGAACAGGGAACCTACGAGCAGTACTTC.

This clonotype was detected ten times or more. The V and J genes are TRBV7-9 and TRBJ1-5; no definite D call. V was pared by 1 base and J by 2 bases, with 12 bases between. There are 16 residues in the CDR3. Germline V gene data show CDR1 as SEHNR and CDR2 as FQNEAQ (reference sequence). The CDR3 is CASSLVMARGNQPQHF. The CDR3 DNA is TGTGCCAGCAGCTTAGTCATGGCGAGGGGCAATCAGCCCCAGCATTTT.

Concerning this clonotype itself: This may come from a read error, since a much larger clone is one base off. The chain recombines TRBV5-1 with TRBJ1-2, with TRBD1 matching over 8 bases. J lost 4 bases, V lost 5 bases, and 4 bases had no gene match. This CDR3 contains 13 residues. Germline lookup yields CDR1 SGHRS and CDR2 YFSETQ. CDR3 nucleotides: TGCGCCAGCAGATTCGGGACAGGCTATGGCTACACCTTC. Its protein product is CASRFGTGYGYTF.

This CDR3 is CASSTGGNTGELFF. The CDR3 DNA follows: TGCGCCAGCTCGACAGGGGGGAACACCGGGGAGCTGTTTTTT. The chain is built from TRBV5-1 and TRBJ2-2, with 9 bases fitting TRBD1. The CDR3 has 14 residues. Germline V CDR1 and CDR2: SGHRS, YFSETQ. V shed 7 bases and J 1 base; nucleotides not matched to a gene: 2. The full variable domain, with the rest looked up from reference TRBV5-1 and TRBJ2-2, is KAGVTQTPRYLIKTRGQQVTLSCSPISGHRSVSWYQQTPGQGLQFLFEYFSETQRNKGNFPGRFSGRQFSNSRSEMNVSTLELGDSALYLCASSTGGNTGELFFGEGSRLTVL.

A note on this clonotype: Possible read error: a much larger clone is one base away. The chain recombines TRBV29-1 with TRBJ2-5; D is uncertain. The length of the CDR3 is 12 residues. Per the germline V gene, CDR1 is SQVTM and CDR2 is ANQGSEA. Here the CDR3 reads CSGLDPLESQYF. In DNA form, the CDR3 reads TGCAGCGGGTTAGACCCTTTGGAGAGCCAGTACTTC. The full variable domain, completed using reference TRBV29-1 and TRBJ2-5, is SAVISQKPSRDICQRGTSLTIQCQVDSQVTMMFWYRQQPGQSLTLIATANQGSEATYESGFVIDKFPISRPNLTFSTLTVSNMSPEDSSIYLCSGLDPLESQYFGPGTRLLVL.

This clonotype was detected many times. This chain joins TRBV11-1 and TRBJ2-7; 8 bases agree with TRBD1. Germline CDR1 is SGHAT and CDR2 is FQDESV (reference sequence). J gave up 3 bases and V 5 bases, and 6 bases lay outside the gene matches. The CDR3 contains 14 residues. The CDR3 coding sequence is TGTGCCAGCAGCACGGCGACAGGGGTCTACGAGCAGTACTTC. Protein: CASSTATGVYEQYF.

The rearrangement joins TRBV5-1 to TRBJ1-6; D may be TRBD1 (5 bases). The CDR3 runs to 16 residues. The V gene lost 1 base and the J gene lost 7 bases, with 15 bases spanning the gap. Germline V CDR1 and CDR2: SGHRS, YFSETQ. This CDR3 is CASSLMGGVDNSPLHF. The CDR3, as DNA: TGCGCCAGCAGCTTGATGGGAGGGGTAGACAATTCACCCCTCCACTTT.

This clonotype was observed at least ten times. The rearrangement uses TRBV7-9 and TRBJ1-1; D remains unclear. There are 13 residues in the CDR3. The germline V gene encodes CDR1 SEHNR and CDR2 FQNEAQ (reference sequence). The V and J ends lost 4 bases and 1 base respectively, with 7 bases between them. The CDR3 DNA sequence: TGTGCCAGCAGCTGGATTTCGAACACTGAAGCTTTCTTT. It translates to CASSWISNTEAFF.

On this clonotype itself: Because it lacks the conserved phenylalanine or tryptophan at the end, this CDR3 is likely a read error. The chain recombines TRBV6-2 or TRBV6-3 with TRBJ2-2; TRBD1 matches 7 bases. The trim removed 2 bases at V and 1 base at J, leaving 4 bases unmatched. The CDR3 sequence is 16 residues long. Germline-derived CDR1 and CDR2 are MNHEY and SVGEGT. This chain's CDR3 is CASSYPGTENTGELFL. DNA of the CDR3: TGTGCCAGCAGTTACCCCGGGACAGAGAACACCGGGGAGCTGTTTTTG.

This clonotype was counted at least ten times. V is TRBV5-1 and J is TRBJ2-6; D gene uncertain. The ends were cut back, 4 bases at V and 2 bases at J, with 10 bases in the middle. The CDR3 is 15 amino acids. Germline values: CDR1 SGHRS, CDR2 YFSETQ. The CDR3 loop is CASSPPQTGANVLTF. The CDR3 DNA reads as TGCGCCAGCAGCCCCCCCCAAACTGGGGCCAACGTCCTGACTTTC.

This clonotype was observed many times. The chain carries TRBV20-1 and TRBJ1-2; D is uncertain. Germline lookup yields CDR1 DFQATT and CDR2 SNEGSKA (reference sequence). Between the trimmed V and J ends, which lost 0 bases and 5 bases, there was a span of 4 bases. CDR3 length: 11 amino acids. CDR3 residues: CSAREGYGYTF. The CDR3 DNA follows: TGCAGTGCTAGAGAAGGGTATGGCTACACCTTC.

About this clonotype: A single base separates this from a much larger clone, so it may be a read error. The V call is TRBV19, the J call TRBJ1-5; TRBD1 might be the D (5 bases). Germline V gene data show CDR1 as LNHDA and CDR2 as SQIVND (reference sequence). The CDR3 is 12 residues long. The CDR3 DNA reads TGTGCCAGTACAGGGTTCAATCGGCCCCAGCATTTT. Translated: CASTGFNRPQHF.

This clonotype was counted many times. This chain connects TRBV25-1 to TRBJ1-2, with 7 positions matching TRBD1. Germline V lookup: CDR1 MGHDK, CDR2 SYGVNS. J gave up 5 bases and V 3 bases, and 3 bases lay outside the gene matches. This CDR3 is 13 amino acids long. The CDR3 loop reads CASSDRTGYGYTF. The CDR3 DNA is TGTGCCAGCAGTGATAGGACAGGATATGGCTACACCTTC.

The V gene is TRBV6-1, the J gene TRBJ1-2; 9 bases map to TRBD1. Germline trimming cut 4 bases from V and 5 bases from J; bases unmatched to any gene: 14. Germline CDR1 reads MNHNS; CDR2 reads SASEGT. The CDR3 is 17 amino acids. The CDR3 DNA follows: TGTGCCAGCAGTGTTGTCGGGACAGGGATTTCTTCTTATGGCTACACCTTC. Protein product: CASSVVGTGISSYGYTF.

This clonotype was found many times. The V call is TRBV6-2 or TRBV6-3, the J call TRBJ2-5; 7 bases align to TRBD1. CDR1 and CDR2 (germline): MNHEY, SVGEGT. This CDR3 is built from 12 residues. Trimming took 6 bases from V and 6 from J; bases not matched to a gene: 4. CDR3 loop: CASSRDRQTQYF. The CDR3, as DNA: TGTGCCAGCAGCCGGGACAGACAGACCCAGTACTTC.

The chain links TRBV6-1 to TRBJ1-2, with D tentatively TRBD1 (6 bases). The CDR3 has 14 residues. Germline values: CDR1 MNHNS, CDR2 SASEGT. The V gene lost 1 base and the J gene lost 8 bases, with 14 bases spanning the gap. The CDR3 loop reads CASSEGQGGRGYTF. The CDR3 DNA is TGTGCCAGCAGTGAAGGGCAAGGGGGGAGAGGCTACACCTTC.

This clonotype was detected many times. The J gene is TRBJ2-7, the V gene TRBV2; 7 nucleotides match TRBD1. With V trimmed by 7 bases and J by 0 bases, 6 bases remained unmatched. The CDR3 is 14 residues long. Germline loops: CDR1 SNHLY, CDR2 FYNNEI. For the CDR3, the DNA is TGTGCCAGCAAAGGACAGGCTTTCTCCTACGAGCAGTACTTC. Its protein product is CASKGQAFSYEQYF. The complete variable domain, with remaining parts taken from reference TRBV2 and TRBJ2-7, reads EPEVTQTPSHQVTQMGQEVILRCVPISNHLYFYWYRQILGQKVEFLVSFYNNEISEKSEIFDDQFSVERPDGSNFTLKIRSTKLEDSAMYFCASKGQAFSYEQYFGPGTRLTVT.

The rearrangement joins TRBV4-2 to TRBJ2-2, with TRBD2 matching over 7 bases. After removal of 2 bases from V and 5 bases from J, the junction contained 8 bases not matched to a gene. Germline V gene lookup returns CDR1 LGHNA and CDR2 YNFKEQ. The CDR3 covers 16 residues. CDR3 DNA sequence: TGTGCCAGCAGCCAATATAAGGGGCGGGAGACCGGGGAGCTGTTTTTT. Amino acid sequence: CASSQYKGRETGELFF.

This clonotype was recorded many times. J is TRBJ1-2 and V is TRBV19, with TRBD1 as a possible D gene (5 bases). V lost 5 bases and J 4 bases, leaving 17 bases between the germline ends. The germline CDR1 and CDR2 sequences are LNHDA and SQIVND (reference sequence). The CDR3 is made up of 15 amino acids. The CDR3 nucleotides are TGTGCCAGTAGTGCGGGACTCCCTAGTCTCTATGGCTACACCTTC. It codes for CASSAGLPSLYGYTF.

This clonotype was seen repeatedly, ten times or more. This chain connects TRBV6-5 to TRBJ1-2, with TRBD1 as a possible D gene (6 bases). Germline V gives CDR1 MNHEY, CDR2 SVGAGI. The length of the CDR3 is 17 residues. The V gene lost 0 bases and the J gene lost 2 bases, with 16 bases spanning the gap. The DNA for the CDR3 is TGTGCCAGCAGTTACTCGATCACCCGGGGGCTAAACTATGGCTACACCTTC. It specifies CASSYSITRGLNYGYTF.

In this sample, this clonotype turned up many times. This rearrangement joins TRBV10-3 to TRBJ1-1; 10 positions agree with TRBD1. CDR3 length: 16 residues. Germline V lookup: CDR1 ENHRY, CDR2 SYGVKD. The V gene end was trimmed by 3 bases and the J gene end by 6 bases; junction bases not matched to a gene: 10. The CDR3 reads CAISDQTTGGGSEAFF. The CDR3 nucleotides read TGTGCCATCAGTGACCAAACGACAGGGGGCGGATCTGAAGCTTTCTTT.

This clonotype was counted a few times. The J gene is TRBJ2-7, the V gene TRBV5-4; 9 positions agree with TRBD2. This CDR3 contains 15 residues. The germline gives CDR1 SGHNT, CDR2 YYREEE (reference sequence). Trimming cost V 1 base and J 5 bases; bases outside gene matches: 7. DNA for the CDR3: TGTGCCAGCAGCTTGCGCCAGCGGGGGGTGCACGAGCAGTACTTC. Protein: CASSLRQRGVHEQYF.